Listed below are T cell receptor beta chains from one sample, sequenced in a study of cytomegalovirus exposure and HLA in healthy donors. Here immunoSEQ multiplex PCR was the method, and the copy in TCRdb shows in-frame clones only, minus some. The table for this sample gives under 150,000 clones. The sample was PBMCs. These receptors originate from a woman between 40 and 50 years old in good health and CMV-seronegative. Both conserved end residues are part of each CDR3. A D gene is named only where the DNA matches it firmly.

TRBJ2-2,TRBV6-4,-,TGTGCCAGCAGTCCGAGGTCCGGGGACACCGGGGAGCTGTTTTTT,CASSPRSGDTGELFF
TRBJ1-2,TRBV10-3,TRBD1,TGTGCCATCAGTGAGTCCAGGGGGCAATATGGCTGCACCTTC,CAISESRGQYGCTF
TRBJ1-5,TRBV27,TRBD1,TGTGCCAGCAGTTACTCCGGGACAGGGAATCAGCCCCAGCATTTT,CASSYSGTGNQPQHF
TRBJ2-7,TRBV5-6,TRBD2,TGTGCCAGCAGCTTGAGCCCTAGCGGGGGTTACGAGCAGTACTTC,CASSLSPSGGYEQYF
TRBJ1-3,TRBV9,TRBD1,TGTGCCAGCAGCAGGAACAGGGGAGCGAGAGGAAACACCATATATTTT,CASSRNRGARGNTIYF
TRBJ1-2,TRBV7-9,TRBD1,TGTGCCAGCAGCTTCACTACAGGGGGTAGGGGTGGCTACACCTTC,CASSFTTGGRGGYTF
TRBJ1-1,TRBV10-3,-,TGTGCCATCAGTGGATCGACAGCCGTGAACACTGAAGCTTTCTTT,CAISGSTAVNTEAFF
TRBJ2-7,TRBV7-6,-,TGTGCCAGCAGCTTAGACAGGATCTCCTACGAGCAGTACTTC,CASSLDRISYEQYF
TRBJ1-1,TRBV28,-,TGTGCCAGCATATTGAACACGGGCACTGAAGCTTTCTTT,CASILNTGTEAFF
TRBJ1-1,TRBV2,-,TGTGCCAGCCAGGTTCAGGGGAGCACTGAAGCTTTCTTT,CASQVQGSTEAFF
TRBJ1-1,TRBV7-9,TRBD1,TGTGCCAGCAGCTTCGTGGACAGGGGCGTGAAAGCTTTCTTT,CASSFVDRGVKAFF
TRBJ2-7,TRBV15,TRBD1,TGTGCCACCGGGACAGGGGGCGATGGTACCTACGAGCAGTACTTC,CATGTGGDGTYEQYF
TRBJ1-1,TRBV5-4,-,TGTGCCAGCAGCTCCGGGGGGGTGAACACTGAAGCTTTCTTT,CASSSGGVNTEAFF
TRBJ1-6,TRBV18,TRBD1,TGTGCCAGCTCACCTGGACAGGAGAATTCACCCCTCCACTTT,CASSPGQENSPLHF
TRBJ2-2,TRBV5-1,-,TGCGCCAGCAGCCCACAGGGTAACGGGGAGCTGTTTTTT,CASSPQGNGELFF
TRBJ2-2,TRBV5-4,TRBD2,TGTGCCAGCAGCCCCTCGGTACTTGCGGGGGGCCAAGGGGAGCTGTTTTTT,CASSPSVLAGGQGELFF
TRBJ2-1,TRBV15,TRBD1,TGTGCCACCAGCAGAGAGGAACAGGGGGTCGATGAGCAGTTCTTC,CATSREEQGVDEQFF
TRBJ1-2,TRBV9,-,TGTGCCAGCAGCGCCGTAGGAGGTAACTATGGCTACACCTTC,CASSAVGGNYGYTF
TRBJ1-1,TRBV23-1,-,TGCGCCAGCAGTCGGGCAGGGCGAGCTTTCTTT,CASSRAGRAFF
TRBJ1-3,TRBV28,TRBD1,TGTGCCAGCAGTTCCCAGGGGGGCTCTGGAAACACCATATATTTT,CASSSQGGSGNTIYF
TRBJ1-5,TRBV2,TRBD1,TGTGCCAGCAGTACGGACAGGGGCAATCAGCCCCAGCATTTT,CASSTDRGNQPQHF
TRBJ1-1,TRBV6-5,-,TGTGCCAGTCAAAAAACGGGACAGAACACTGAAGCTTTCTTT,CASQKTGQNTEAFF
TRBJ2-6,TRBV7-3,-,TGTGCCGCAGAGGCGACAGGCTACTCTGGGGCCAACGTCCTGACTTTC,CAAEATGYSGANVLTF
TRBJ1-3,TRBV15,TRBD1,TGTGCCACCAGCGCCCGGGGACAGCGATCTGGAAACACCATATATTTT,CATSARGQRSGNTIYF
TRBJ1-4,TRBV4-1,-,TGCGCCAGCAGCCAAGATAAGTACATCTCAGGGGCAACTAATGAAAAACTGTTTTTT,CASSQDKYISGATNEKLFF
TRBJ1-2,TRBV6-1,-,TGTGCCAGCAGTGAAGAATTAAGGATACGGGATGGCTACACCTTC,CASSEELRIRDGYTF
TRBJ2-1,TRBV5-4,TRBD2,TGTGCCAATGGCGGGGGGGTAAATGAGCAGTTCTTC,CANGGGVNEQFF
TRBJ1-1,TRBV7-9,TRBD1,TGTGCCAGCAGCATAGGGGACAGGGCGAACACTGAAGCTTTCTTT,CASSIGDRANTEAFF
TRBJ2-1,TRBV5-1,TRBD1,TGCGCCAGCAGCATACAGGGGGCGGGTTACAATGAGCAGTTCTTC,CASSIQGAGYNEQFF
TRBJ1-6,TRBV7-3,-,TGTGCCAGCAGCTCCCAGGCAGGTTCACCCCTCCACTTT,CASSSQAGSPLHF
TRBJ1-3,TRBV5-4,-,TGTGCCTACATAGGGACTAGCTCTGGAAACACCATATATTTT,CAYIGTSSGNTIYF
TRBJ1-2,TRBV5-1,-,TGCGCCAGCAGCTTGGGGGGGACAAGCAAAACCTATGGCTACACCTTC,CASSLGGTSKTYGYTF
TRBJ1-2,TRBV6-1,TRBD1,TGTGCCAGCAGTGAAACGGGACAGAGCCCCTATGGCTACACCTTC,CASSETGQSPYGYTF
TRBJ1-1,TRBV9,-,TGTGCCAGCAGCGTATTGGCAGGGGAACCGAACACTGAAGCTTTCTTT,CASSVLAGEPNTEAFF
TRBJ2-5,TRBV28,-,TGTGCCAGCAGTTACCAGGGTCAAGAGACCCAGTACTTC,CASSYQGQETQYF
TRBJ1-4,TRBV7-9,-,TGTGCCAGCAGCTTAACGACATCAGGGTGGGAAAAACTGTTTTTT,CASSLTTSGWEKLFF
TRBJ1-1,TRBV11-1,-,TGTGCCAGCAGCACCCGACAGGCTCCGAACACTGAAGCTTTCTTT,CASSTRQAPNTEAFF
TRBJ2-5,TRBV20-1,-,TGCAGTGCTGAGGCTCAAGAGACCCAGTACTTC,CSAEAQETQYF
TRBJ2-1,TRBV18,-,TGTGCCAGCTCTCTCTGGCAGGGCAGATACAATGAGCAGTTCTTC,CASSLWQGRYNEQFF
TRBJ1-2,TRBV5-1,TRBD1,TGCGCCAGCAGCTTCGGGGGACAGGGAAACTATGGCTACACCTTC,CASSFGGQGNYGYTF
TRBJ1-1,TRBV7-6,TRBD1,TGTGCCAGCAGTCGGACAGGCTGGGCGTCGAACACTGAAGCTTTCTTT,CASSRTGWASNTEAFF
TRBJ2-5,TRBV28,TRBD2,TGTGCCAGCAGCCCGCGCCTGGGTGGGGCTAGCGGGGCCGTACCGGGGGAGACCCAGTACTTC,CASSPRLGGASGAVPGETQYF
TRBJ2-1,TRBV29-1,-,TGCAGCGGTTACAGCCGGCGGGGTTACAATGAGCAGTTCTTC,CSGYSRRGYNEQFF
TRBJ1-5,TRBV9,-,TGTGCCAGCAGCGTCGGACCGGGGGTGTCTCAGCCCCAGCATTTT,CASSVGPGVSQPQHF
TRBJ1-4,TRBV5-1,-,TGCGCCAGCAGCCCATACAGGTCCAATGGTGAAAAACTGTTTTTT,CASSPYRSNGEKLFF
TRBJ2-5,TRBV7-9,-,TGTGCCAGCTCCCTGGGGGACTTTTCTCAAGAGACCCAGTACTTC,CASSLGDFSQETQYF
TRBJ1-3,TRBV18,TRBD1,TGTGCCAGCTCACGCGGACAGGGGGCTGGTGGAAACACCATATATTTT,CASSRGQGAGGNTIYF
TRBJ2-1,TRBV10-3,TRBD2,TGTGCCATCAGTGGAGCGGGGGGCCTCAATGAGCAGTTCTTC,CAISGAGGLNEQFF
TRBJ2-1,TRBV6-5,TRBD2,TGTGCCAGCAGGGGAGAGCGGGGGTTCTACAATGAGCAGTTCTTC,CASRGERGFYNEQFF
TRBJ1-1,TRBV18,-,TGTGCCAGCTCACCAGTGACAGGGAACACTGAAGCTTTCTTT,CASSPVTGNTEAFF
TRBJ2-7,TRBV4-2,-,TGTGCCAGCAGCCCGTCGAGCTCCTACGAGCAGTACTTC,CASSPSSSYEQYF
TRBJ2-1,TRBV4-3,-,TGCGCCAGCAGCCAAGATGCGGCCTTGGCTAGCGAGCATGAGCAGTTCTTC,CASSQDAALASEHEQFF
TRBJ2-1,TRBV27,TRBD2,TGTGCCAGCAGGGTACTAGCGGGGGGGCCCCATGAGCAGTTCTTC,CASRVLAGGPHEQFF
TRBJ1-2,TRBV25-1,-,TGTGCCAGCAGCCAAGCGGGGGGGGCCGATGGCTACACCTTC,CASSQAGGADGYTF